This T cell receptor beta chain comes out of a study of cytomegalovirus exposure and HLA in healthy donors (TCRdb year 2017). Background for the entire study: In an earlier analysis of roughly 500 of the donors, 250 to 350 Gb of sequence data and 117 million unique TCR beta sequences from about 190 million T cells were reported. Donor age, sex, ethnicity and CMV serostatus were compiled alongside the repertoire data. A separate validation cohort of 100 to 150 different subjects was used in addition to the roughly 700-subject first cohort. Across about 380 genotyped donors of the cohort, an average of 235,054 unique TCR beta nucleotide sequences per donor were sequenced, and 15% to 20% of those sequences were non-productive. Because of strong linkage in the cohort, 4 to 6 DR-DQ haplotypes were treated as single units for association and clustering. HLA typing covered class I and class II loci at four-digit resolution. The study used immunosequencing to profile the T cell repertoires of around 600 subjects and linked those repertoires to cytomegalovirus serostatus. Typing coverage varied by locus: roughly 629-640 donors for A, B, C, DRB1 and DQB1; roughly 510 for DQA1; about 590 for DPA1; 450 to 480 for DPB1. To predict cytomegalovirus infection status, the study brought together high-throughput TCR immunosequencing, statistical association of individual TCRs with disease status, and machine learning. Rather than drawing on any new phenotypic data, the later analysis identified candidate immune exposures from TCR beta sequences and the way those sequences occurred across donors. Roughly 320 gigabases of sequencing data and 91 million or so unique TCR sequences made up an early release that covered approximately 620 HLA-typed donors. The aim of the study was to test whether cataloging public T cell receptors could identify signatures of past pathogen exposure. An earlier analysis of approximately 580 of the donors used high-throughput TCR beta sequencing to judge whether each TCR beta V gene segment behaved as functional or pseudogenic. Every discovery cohort repertoire had been produced on one sequencing platform. A later genetic analysis used genome-wide SNP genotypes for about 55% of the 666 donors, treating that subset as a discovery cohort. To study patterns of TCR occurrence, a later analysis re-analyzed previously published TCR beta repertoires from around 660 donors and added high-resolution HLA genotyping. Among the approximately 420 genotyped donors, 75% to 90% belonged to the genetic ancestry cluster associated with self-reported Caucasian donors.

The cohort comprised some 680 healthy bone marrow donors. All cohort members were sampled while nominally healthy, although unrecorded immune exposures were likely present. The donor was CMV seronegative and was included in the group of around 320 seronegative cohort members. A peripheral blood sample was collected from each donor, and TCR beta sequencing was performed on peripheral blood mononuclear cells. Genomic DNA was extracted from the blood cell samples with the Qiagen DNeasy Blood Extraction Kit. As for this clone: Its recognized antigen is unknown. Qualities for individual bases were not recorded, and no much larger clone is one base off.

The study at large found these results: According to a later analysis, most CMV-associated TCR beta chains appeared to be HLA-restricted, and the HLA associations seemed to be driven largely by CMV exposure. Specific HLA alleles were associated with 18,000 or so TCR beta sequences at a false discovery rate of 0.05 in a later analysis. Only TCR beta chains were sequenced in this cohort, and the absence of alpha or paired-chain data limited detectable features. According to a later genetic analysis, donors in an Asian-associated ancestry cluster had fewer N-insertions in productive TCRs than the approximately 650-donor mean. Several of the top co-occurrence clusters appeared to be linked to parvovirus B19, influenza, CMV and Epstein-Barr virus, according to a later analysis. HLA typing was unavailable for some donors at each locus, so association tests used only the typed subset. Broadly in line with IMGT annotations, most TCR beta V segments showed up in productive rearrangements about 90% or about 30% of the time in an earlier analysis of 587 of the donors. Assigning TCR associations to individual alleles was difficult when HLA alleles, especially DR and DQ, strongly co-occurred. A cluster of highly shared sequence variants was judged likely to represent a technical artifact of the sequencing pipeline. A further reported finding was that TCR beta sequences accurately predicted the HLA-A and HLA-B alleles for most subjects in the first cohort. The study listed 164 TCR beta chains as associated with cytomegalovirus. Linkage disequilibrium might explain the correlated functional status among segregating V segments, but an unknown experimental factor could not be excluded. The presence/absence analyses assumed that sequencing depth was roughly uniform across donors, and that assumption may not be true. Some IMGT-functional V segments, including TRBV6-2 and TRBV6-3, could not be distinguished by the 87-base-pair reads and were therefore excluded. Because counts were too low, roughly 18 rarely observed V segments, including chromosome 9 orphons, were left out of the earlier analysis of a few hundred of the donors. In vitro tests confirmed that a few of the cytomegalovirus-associated TCR beta chains recognize cytomegalovirus antigens. An association between a missense DCLRE1C variant and V-gene and J-gene trimming of TCR beta chains was found in a later genetic analysis and replicated in an independent cohort. In a later analysis, TCR association rates were found to vary across HLA loci, with the most associated TCRs seen for DRB1 alleles and the fewest for HLA-C alleles. CMV serostatus was the only immune exposure information available for the cohort. The classifier was reported to diagnose cytomegalovirus status with high specificity and sensitivity in both the original cohort and the validation cohort. It was suggested by the authors that the approach could potentially be generalized to other disease states and immunological phenotypes. In a later analysis, HLA-associated TCR beta chains were found to be more clonally expanded and to have lower generation probabilities than equally common non-associated chains. While some public TCRs were present in many individuals, most TCR sequences turned up only very rarely across donors.

V loses 2 bases at its end and J loses 2 bases; junction bases beyond the gene matches: 3. According to the germline V gene (reference sequence), CDR1 reads MNHEY and CDR2 reads SMNVEV. From its cysteine to its phenylalanine, the CDR3 spans 14 amino acids. Left in the record is the CDR3 DNA by itself, 42 bases read in frame from the first base. Libraries were prepared through the immunoSEQ multiplex PCR assay. For the multiplex PCR, a mixture combining 60 forward primers for TCR Vbeta segments and 13 reverse primers for TCR Jbeta segments was used. Amplification of the CDR3 region of rearranged TCR beta genes was performed with a multiplex PCR assay on genomic DNA. On the Illumina HiSeq System, the amplified TCR beta libraries were sequenced as 87-base-pair reads. In the source study's methods: Across the roughly 640 repertoires, a later analysis counted 75 million to 90 million unique TCR beta chains, around 11 million of which were shared by at least two donors. To remove PCR and sequencing errors, raw reads were error-corrected and collapsed into unique sequences using a nearest-neighbor algorithm that merged closely related sequences. CDR3 sequences were aligned to IMGT reference sequences to assign V, D and J gene segments. Each retained sequence needed at least a six-nucleotide match to both a V gene segment and a J gene segment. A rearrangement counted as productive if the CDR3 had no stop codons and remained in frame with V and J, and every other rearrangement counted as non-productive. Following IMGT convention, CDR3 was defined as the stretch from the second conserved V-encoded cysteine to the conserved J-encoded phenylalanine. Sequences without an unambiguous match to a single V gene segment were excluded from the earlier analysis of almost 600 of the donors. An earlier analysis of 587 of the donors called V segments functional above 56.7% productive rearrangements and segregating when the between-donor standard deviation exceeded 5%. A statistical classification framework was built for diagnosing cytomegalovirus status from the catalog of TCR beta chain sequences. In a later analysis, V and J genes were assigned by comparing TCR nucleotide sequences against IMGT/GENE-DB human TR gene sequences. A later analysis assigned CDR3 sequences and most-parsimonious VDJ recombination scenarios with the TCRdist pipeline. In a later analysis, every TCR beta chain was defined by the combination of its CDR3 amino acid sequence and its V-gene family, and reads without a unique V-gene family were dropped. A later analysis removed several hundred highly shared, low-generation-probability nucleotide sequences to deal with suspected cross-contamination and a sequencing artifact. In a later analysis, a clonal expansion index for each public chain was calculated from normalized within-repertoire ranks of inferred template counts. Generation probabilities in a later analysis came from a VDJ recombination model fitted to out-of-frame rearrangements, and those results were checked against IGoR. A later analysis scored TCR-TCR, TCR-HLA and TCR-CMV co-occurrence with hypergeometric tests, applying a repertoire-size bias correction to TCR pairs. False discovery rates were estimated in a later analysis by permuting HLA or CMV assignments 20 times. In a later analysis, co-occurring TCRs were grouped using DBSCAN, and TCRdist sequence similarity was added for clustering within HLA-allele-positive subsets. For co-occurrence clustering, repertoires with fewer than 30,000 or more than 120,000 public chains were excluded, along with several repertoires with anomalous nucleotide sharing. Held by TCRdb, this immuneACCESS table contains in-frame sequences only and omits some clones. Under half of the omission traces to an unresolved V gene where checked; the cause of the rest is unknown. The V and J calls and clone size are taken from that table; D and trimming were inferred from the DNA. The table for this sample lists 130,000 to 150,000 clones; around 75% of them were counted only once. About 4.1% of the sample goes to the ten largest clones.

The clonotype originates from a man aged 60 to 69 in good health and CMV-seronegative. The sequence joins TRBV27 to TRBJ2-7; TRBD2 lines up with 7 middle nucleotides. The sequenced sample was PBMCs. Here is the DNA: TGTGCCAGCAGTTTAGAGCGGGGTCCCTACGAGCAGTACTTC. The translation is CASSLERGPYEQYF.